The next 28 T cell receptor beta chains were all read from a single sample in a study of cytomegalovirus exposure and HLA in healthy donors. In the PCR, 60 Vbeta and 13 Jbeta primers were used. Some clones are missing from TCRdb's copy, which holds only in-frame ones; the method was immunoSEQ multiplex PCR. The table lists roughly 240,000 clones, more than 75% of them singletons. The specimen sequenced was PBMCs. The receptor set was obtained from a woman aged 40 to 50 in good health and CMV-seropositive.

This clone showed up just a few times. The rearrangement links TRBV4-2 to TRBJ2-7, with TRBD2 identical over 9 bases. V lost 0 bases, J lost 0 bases, and 3 bases stayed unmatched. The CDR3 runs to 16 residues. Germline CDR1 LGHNA, CDR2 YNFKEQ. The CDR3 region has the DNA TGTGCCAGCAGCCAAGAGTCTAGCGGGGTCTCCTACGAGCAGTACTTC. Translation gives CASSQESSGVSYEQYF.

This chain links TRBV10-3 with TRBJ1-2, with 7 bases aligning to TRBD1. CDR1 ENHRY and CDR2 SYGVKD come from the germline V gene. This CDR3 has 15 residues. Trimming took 7 bases from V and 2 from J; bases not matched to a gene: 10. CDR3 sequence reads: CAITRDSHNNYGYTF. The CDR3 DNA reads TGTGCCATCACCCGGGACAGCCACAACAACTATGGCTACACCTTC.

The rearrangement links TRBV21-1 to TRBJ2-4; TRBD2, the table's D call, lacks a check against the DNA. TRBV21-1 is recorded as a pseudogene. This CDR3 spans 17 amino acids. The CDR3 bases are TGTGCCAGCAGCTCAACTGGCAGAACTAGCGGCAAAAACATTCAGTACTTC. Translated, it gives CASSSTGRTSGKNIQYF.

The chain couples TRBV4-2 to TRBJ1-2; no definite D call. Trimming pared 0 bases from V and 5 bases from J, leaving 13 bases between. The CDR3 is 15 residues long. CDR1 and CDR2 from the germline V gene are LGHNA and YNFKEQ. The CDR3 is CASSQDQSEQYGYTF. In nucleotides, the CDR3 is TGTGCCAGCAGCCAAGATCAGTCAGAACAGTATGGCTACACCTTC.

The chain recombines TRBV19 with TRBJ1-2; TRBD1 matches 7 bases. Germline CDR1 LNHDA, CDR2 SQIVND (reference sequence). There are 16 residues in the CDR3. V lost 1 base to trimming and J lost 4 bases; unmatched junction nucleotides: 9. The CDR3 spells CASSIASGQMIYGYTF. The CDR3, as DNA: TGTGCCAGTAGTATAGCATCGGGACAGATGATCTATGGCTACACCTTC.

The gene calls are TRBV7-3 and TRBJ2-3; 7 positions agree with TRBD2. CDR3 length equals 14 residues. The V gene end was trimmed by 5 bases and the J gene end by 6 bases; junction bases not matched to a gene: 8. CDR1 and CDR2 from the germline V gene are SGHTA and FQGTGA. The CDR3 spells CASSTSGTTDTQYF. CDR3 bases: TGTGCCAGCAGCACCTCCGGGACTACCGATACGCAGTATTTT.

The gene calls are TRBV19 and TRBJ1-2; 12 positions match TRBD1. V trimming: 7 bases; J trimming: 4 bases; junction bases outside the gene matches: 7. This CDR3 has 15 residues. Germline assignment: CDR1 LNHDA and CDR2 SQIVND (reference sequence). The CDR3, as DNA: TGTGCCAGTAACCGGGACAGGGGGCGCCTCTATGGCTACACCTTC. Its protein is CASNRDRGRLYGYTF. Combining the CDR3 with reference TRBV19 and TRBJ1-2 gives the whole variable domain DGGITQSPKYLFRKEGQNVTLSCEQNLNHDAMYWYRQDPGQGLRLIYYSQIVNDFQKGDIAEGYSVSREKKESFPLTVTSAQKNPTAFYLCASNRDRGRLYGYTFGSGTRLTVV.

The rearrangement uses TRBV2 and TRBJ2-7; TRBD2 is a possible D gene (5 bases). The CDR3 extends over 11 amino acids. Trimming took off 7 bases at V and 2 bases at J, with 6 bases between the two ends. Germline CDR1 and CDR2: SNHLY and FYNNEI. CDR3 in amino acids: CASTGTYEQYF. The DNA for the CDR3 is TGTGCCAGCACCGGGACCTACGAGCAGTACTTC.

The gene calls are TRBV25-1 and TRBJ1-2; possible D gene TRBD1, 6 bases. Germline CDR1 and CDR2: MGHDK and SYGVNS. CDR3 length: 15 residues. V was cut by 5 bases and J by 8 bases, with 21 bases left in between. The CDR3 loop reads CASSTPGGGLEGYTF. The CDR3 DNA is TGTGCCAGCAGTACCCCAGGTGGGGGCTTGGAGGGCTACACCTTC.

The chain combines TRBV6-5 with TRBJ1-5; D is unclear. The germline V gene encodes CDR1 MNHEY and CDR2 SVGAGI. Trimming removed 4 bases from V and 7 bases from J, with 17 bases in between. The CDR3 runs 15 residues. The CDR3 region is CASSSSASGRQPQHF. CDR3 DNA sequence: TGTGCCAGCAGTTCGTCCGCGAGCGGGAGGCAGCCCCAGCATTTT.

The chain employs TRBV29-1 and TRBJ1-2; 10 bases agree with TRBD1. Losses at the gene ends were 2 bases for V and 5 bases for J; bases not matched to a gene: 5. CDR3 length: 14 residues. CDR1 is SQVTM and CDR2 is ANQGSEA in the germline V gene. The CDR3 sequence: CSVEQDRGGYGYTF. The CDR3 DNA follows: TGCAGCGTTGAACAGGACAGGGGGGGGTATGGCTACACCTTC. The variable domain in full, completed from reference TRBV29-1 and TRBJ1-2, reads SAVISQKPSRDICQRGTSLTIQCQVDSQVTMMFWYRQQPGQSLTLIATANQGSEATYESGFVIDKFPISRPNLTFSTLTVSNMSPEDSSIYLCSVEQDRGGYGYTFGSGTRLTVV.

The chain has TRBV7-8 and TRBJ2-3, with 9 nucleotides matching TRBD2. Per the germline V gene, CDR1 is SGHVS and CDR2 is FQNEAQ. The CDR3 extends over 17 amino acids. The junction had 10 bases not matched to a gene; V was cut back by 5 bases and J by 1 base. The CDR3 is CASSPYQIAGGTDTQYF. The CDR3 coding sequence is TGTGCCAGCAGCCCCTACCAGATAGCGGGAGGCACAGATACGCAGTATTTT.

The V call is TRBV30, the J call TRBJ2-7; the match to TRBD1 covers 11 bases. This CDR3 region has 15 residues. The ends lost 3 bases at V and 3 bases at J; junction bases unmatched: 7. Germline lookup yields CDR1 GTSNPN and CDR2 SVGIG (reference sequence). The CDR3: CAWRPAGTGGYEQYF. The DNA of the CDR3 is TGTGCCTGGAGGCCTGCCGGGACAGGGGGCTACGAGCAGTACTTC.

The CDR3 DNA reads TGTGCCACCAGCAGAGGAGGGGGGGACACTCAGCCCCAGCATTTT. It codes for CATSRGGGDTQPQHF. The chain couples TRBV15 to TRBJ1-5; D possibly corresponds to TRBD1 (6 bases). Germline V gives CDR1 LNHNV, CDR2 YYDKDF (reference sequence). Trimming shortened V by 1 base and J by 6 bases, and 13 bases separated the two germline ends. The CDR3 is 15 residues long. Based on the CDR3 plus reference TRBV15 and TRBJ1-5, the full variable domain is DAMVIQNPRYQVTQFGKPVTLSCSQTLNHNVMYWYQQKSSQAPKLLFHYYDKDFNNEADTPDNFQSRRPNTSFCFLDIRSPGLGDTAMYLCATSRGGGDTQPQHFGDGTRLSIL.

The rearrangement joins TRBV2 to TRBJ1-2; TRBD1 aligns across 8 bases. CDR3 length: 12 residues. The V segment lost 5 bases and the J segment 7 bases; nucleotides outside the gene matches: 3. Germline CDR1 is SNHLY and CDR2 is FYNNEI. CDR3 loop: CASSPDRGGYTF. CDR3 nucleotides: TGTGCCAGCAGTCCAGACAGGGGTGGCTACACCTTC.

This rearrangement joins TRBV7-2 to TRBJ2-1, with D possibly matching TRBD2 (5 bases). Trimming removed 1 base at V and 6 bases at J, with 13 bases between. This CDR3 is built from 15 residues. CDR1 SGHTA and CDR2 FQGNSA come from the germline V gene. The CDR3 protein is CASSLDRTYLNEQFF. In DNA form, the CDR3 reads TGTGCCAGCAGCTTAGACCGGACTTATCTCAATGAGCAGTTCTTC.

CDR3 residues: CSVEDGFF. The DNA for the CDR3 is TGCAGCGTTGAAGACGGTTTCTTT. V gene TRBV29-1 combines with J gene TRBJ1-1; D gene uncertain. Per the germline V gene, CDR1 is SQVTM and CDR2 is ANQGSEA. This CDR3 region has 8 residues. With 0 bases removed from V and 13 bases from J, the gap between germline ends came to 3 bases. Complete variable domain (other parts from reference TRBV29-1 and TRBJ1-1): SAVISQKPSRDICQRGTSLTIQCQVDSQVTMMFWYRQQPGQSLTLIATANQGSEATYESGFVIDKFPISRPNLTFSTLTVSNMSPEDSSIYLCSVEDGFFGQGTRLTVV.

The chain carries TRBV7-2 and TRBJ1-1; no reliable D call. V was pared by 5 bases and J by 5 bases, with 15 bases between. This CDR3 is built from 14 residues. CDR1 and CDR2 (germline): SGHTA, FQGNSA. The CDR3 loop is CASSGGPHGTEAFF. CDR3 nucleotides: TGTGCCAGCAGCGGCGGGCCCCATGGGACTGAAGCTTTCTTT. The full variable domain, in which reference TRBV7-2 and TRBJ1-1 provide the parts outside the CDR3, is GAGVSQSPSNKVTEKGKDVELRCDPISGHTALYWYRQSLGQGLEFLIYFQGNSAPDKSGLPSDRFSAERTGGSVSTLTIQRTQQEDSAVYLCASSGGPHGTEAFFGQGTRLTVV.

The chain is built from TRBV30 and TRBJ2-3; weak D call: TRBD2 (6 bases). V gave up 8 bases and J gave up 7 bases, with 19 bases separating them. This CDR3 is 13 amino acids long. Germline V gene sequence: CDR1 GTSNPN, CDR2 SVGIG (reference sequence). CDR3 residues: CAGTREIGNTQYF. In DNA form, the CDR3 reads TGTGCCGGGACTCGGGAGATCGGGAATACGCAGTATTTT.

The chain combines TRBV19 with TRBJ1-4; 10 positions match TRBD1. Unmatched junction bases numbered 7, after V lost 10 bases and J lost 8 bases. The CDR3 is 13 amino acids. Germline assignment: CDR1 LNHDA and CDR2 SQIVND (reference sequence). CDR3 sequence: CATSGTGDEKLFF. For the CDR3, the DNA is TGTGCCACCTCCGGGACAGGGGACGAAAAACTGTTTTTT.

This clone was seen a single time. The chain uses TRBV6-8 and TRBJ1-5; tentative D call: TRBD1 (5 bases). Trimming shortened V by 2 bases and J by 0 bases, and 14 bases separated the two germline ends. Germline loops: CDR1 MNHGY, CDR2 SAAAGT. The CDR3 loop spans 17 amino acids. The CDR3: CASSYLKGQDSNQPQHF. The CDR3 DNA sequence: TGTGCCAGCAGTTACCTTAAGGGGCAGGATAGCAATCAGCCCCAGCATTTT.

The V and J genes are TRBV30 and TRBJ1-3; perhaps TRBD1 as D (6 bases). The ends were cut back, 1 base at V and 1 base at J, with 11 bases in the middle. CDR1 and CDR2 from the germline V gene are GTSNPN and SVGIG (reference sequence). This CDR3 has 15 amino acids. The CDR3 loop is CAWSATGTSGNTIYF. The CDR3 nucleotides read TGTGCCTGGAGTGCCACAGGGACATCTGGAAACACCATATATTTT.

The CDR3 DNA sequence: TGTGCCAGCACATTCACTACCACCGGGGAGCTGTTTTTT. Translating it yields CASTFTTTGELFF. This sequence joins TRBV6-1 and TRBJ2-2; D is unresolved. From germline, CDR1 is MNHNS and CDR2 SASEGT. The CDR3 has 13 amino acids. Trimming shortened V by 7 bases and J by 4 bases, and 10 bases separated the two germline ends.

The chain employs TRBV9 and TRBJ1-3, with D possibly matching TRBD1 (5 bases). Trimming removed 4 bases from V and 0 bases from J, with 11 bases in between. From germline, CDR1 is SGDLS and CDR2 YYNGEE. The CDR3 is 15 amino acids. The CDR3 loop is CASSTLDSSGNTIYF. CDR3 in DNA: TGTGCCAGCAGCACCCTAGACAGCTCTGGAAACACCATATATTTT.

The chain joins TRBV4-1 to TRBJ2-7; possibly TRBD2 for D (7 bases). CDR1 and CDR2 (germline): MGHRA, YSYEKL. This CDR3 has 19 amino acids. The V end lost 4 bases, the J end lost 3 bases, and 28 bases lay between the germline ends. The chain's CDR3 is CASSPNPPGAGVTLYEQYF. CDR3 nucleotides: TGCGCCAGCAGCCCGAACCCCCCAGGGGCGGGAGTTACCCTCTACGAGCAGTACTTC.

This clone showed up just once. In nucleotides, the CDR3 is TGCGCCAGCAGCCTCCAGGGCGGTTATGGCTACACCTTC. Encoded protein: CASSLQGGYGYTF. This rearrangement joins TRBV5-1 to TRBJ1-2, with TRBD1 as a possible D gene (5 bases). Germline assignment: CDR1 SGHRS and CDR2 YFSETQ. The CDR3 sequence is 13 residues long. Trimming removed 4 bases at V and 5 bases at J, with 12 bases between.

This chain connects TRBV18 to TRBJ1-3, with 9 nucleotides matching TRBD1. The CDR3 contains 15 residues. Germline V gene data show CDR1 as KGHSH and CDR2 as LQKENI. Germline trimming cut 3 bases from V and 4 bases from J; bases unmatched to any gene: 4. The CDR3 reads CASSPIGTGGNTIYF. The CDR3 nucleotides are TGTGCCAGCTCACCCATCGGGACAGGGGGAAACACCATATATTTT.

The V call is TRBV5-1, the J call TRBJ2-3; 7 nucleotides match TRBD1. CDR1 SGHRS and CDR2 YFSETQ come from the germline V gene. The CDR3 extends over 14 amino acids. V dropped 3 bases and J dropped 5; count of bases not matched to a gene: 6. The CDR3 DNA follows: TGCGCCAGCAGCTCACTAACAGGGGAAGATACGCAGTATTTT. Amino acid sequence: CASSSLTGEDTQYF. The full variable domain, in which reference TRBV5-1 and TRBJ2-3 provide the parts outside the CDR3, is KAGVTQTPRYLIKTRGQQVTLSCSPISGHRSVSWYQQTPGQGLQFLFEYFSETQRNKGNFPGRFSGRQFSNSRSEMNVSTLELGDSALYLCASSSLTGEDTQYFGPGTRLTVL.